The 20 T cell receptor beta chains reported below all come from one sample, sequenced in a study of shared clonotypes between healthy human individuals. The assay was immunoSEQ multiplex PCR, and TCRdb's table has in-frame clones only and misses some. The sample has roughly 1,000,000 clones; about 80% are singletons. The sequenced sample consisted of memory CD4+ T cells from PBMCs. As to subset: CD45RA-negative fraction. The receptors shown here come from a young man in good health. Some clones in this sample may be carry-over from other donors' samples.

This clone was detected only a few times. The chain employs TRBV7-8 and TRBJ2-7; D is uncertain. The CDR3 loop spans 12 amino acids. Germline loops: CDR1 SGHVS, CDR2 FQNEAQ. The V end lost 1 base, the J end lost 5 bases, and 6 bases lay between the germline ends. CDR3 nucleotides: TGTGCCAGCAGCTTAGAGTTGCACGAGCAGTACTTC. Encoded protein: CASSLELHEQYF.

A word on this clone: Other nucleotide sequences in the sample specify the same CDR3. The rearrangement uses TRBV20-1 and TRBJ2-5; D remains ambiguous. This CDR3 is 10 amino acids long. V was clipped by 6 bases and J by 5 bases, with 7 bases between them. From germline, CDR1 is DFQATT and CDR2 SNEGSKA (reference sequence). As DNA, the CDR3 is TGCAGTGCCGGGCGGGAGACCCAGTACTTC. Translation: CSAGRETQYF.

The chain has TRBV7-3 and TRBJ2-3; TRBD2 aligns across 9 bases. Germline assignment: CDR1 SGHTA and CDR2 FQGTGA. The CDR3 is 16 amino acids. The J segment lost 5 bases and the V segment lost 4 bases, leaving 10 bases of the junction unmatched. CDR3 nucleotides: TGTGCCAGCAGCTCTTTTAGCGGGAGTACAGGAGATACGCAGTATTTT. Protein product: CASSSFSGSTGDTQYF. The full variable domain, its missing parts supplied by reference TRBV7-3 and TRBJ2-3, is GAGVSQTPSNKVTEKGKYVELRCDPISGHTALYWYRQSLGQGPEFLIYFQGTGAADDSGLPNDRFFAVRPEGSVSTLKIQRTERGDSAVYLCASSSFSGSTGDTQYFGPGTRLTVL.

J is TRBJ2-1 and V is TRBV5-1; 9 bases are shared with TRBD2. Germline CDR1 SGHRS, CDR2 YFSETQ. V lost 6 bases to trimming and J lost 3 bases; unmatched junction nucleotides: 4. CDR3 size: 14 residues. The CDR3 spells CASKTSGNYNEQFF. The CDR3, as DNA: TGCGCCAGCAAGACTAGCGGAAACTACAATGAGCAGTTCTTC.

The J gene is TRBJ1-5, the V gene TRBV9; TRBD1 is a possible D gene (5 bases). Trimming took off 0 bases at V and 5 bases at J, with 6 bases between the two ends. The CDR3 covers 13 residues. CDR1 and CDR2 (germline): SGDLS, YYNGEE. The CDR3 loop is CASSVVGDQPQHF. CDR3 DNA sequence: TGTGCCAGCAGCGTAGTAGGGGATCAGCCCCAGCATTTT.

The chain employs TRBV11-2 and TRBJ2-1, with 8 positions matching TRBD1. Germline-derived CDR1 and CDR2 are SGHAT and FQNNGV. The trim removed 3 bases at V and 4 bases at J, leaving 5 bases unmatched. The CDR3 has 15 residues. The CDR3 region has the DNA TGTGCCAGCAGCTTTGGCAGGGGGCGATACAATGAGCAGTTCTTC. Amino acids: CASSFGRGRYNEQFF.

The genes are TRBV5-1 and TRBJ2-3; D is tentatively TRBD1 or TRBD2 (5 bases each). CDR3 length: 15 residues. Germline values: CDR1 SGHRS, CDR2 YFSETQ. Trimming took off 4 bases at V and 0 bases at J, with 12 bases between the two ends. CDR3 sequence: CASSRGEGSTDTQYF. CDR3 DNA: TGCGCCAGCAGCCGAGGTGAGGGGAGCACAGATACGCAGTATTTT.

V and J are TRBV29-1 and TRBJ1-3, with a tentative D call TRBD1 (5 bases). The V end was cut by 7 bases, the J end by 0 bases, with 13 bases between. This CDR3 has 14 amino acids. Per the germline V gene, CDR1 is SQVTM and CDR2 is ANQGSEA. As DNA, the CDR3 is TGCAGCGCCATGACAGCCCCCTCTGGAAACACCATATATTTT. This codes for CSAMTAPSGNTIYF. The full variable domain, rest sourced from reference TRBV29-1 and TRBJ1-3, is SAVISQKPSRDICQRGTSLTIQCQVDSQVTMMFWYRQQPGQSLTLIATANQGSEATYESGFVIDKFPISRPNLTFSTLTVSNMSPEDSSIYLCSAMTAPSGNTIYFGEGSWLTVV.

The J gene is TRBJ2-1, the V gene TRBV27; 9 bases agree with TRBD1. The CDR3 loop spans 15 amino acids. Germline V lookup: CDR1 MNHEY, CDR2 SMNVEV (reference sequence). The V and J ends lost 8 bases and 1 base, in that order; junction bases with no gene match: 6. In DNA, the CDR3 is TGTGCCAGCCGTAACAGGGGGCTTTCCTACAATGAGCAGTTCTTC. It yields the protein CASRNRGLSYNEQFF.

The chain couples TRBV18 to TRBJ2-1, with TRBD1 as a possible D gene (6 bases). CDR3 length equals 17 residues. Germline CDR1 reads KGHSH; CDR2 reads LQKENI. Trimming stripped 3 bases from V and 9 bases from J, with 24 bases between. The CDR3 DNA sequence: TGTGCCAGCTCACCCTTCCAACGAGACAGGCTTGGATCTGAGCAGTTCTTC. Its protein product is CASSPFQRDRLGSEQFF.

The genes are TRBV13 and TRBJ2-3, with 13 bases that match TRBD2. This CDR3 is 16 amino acids long. V lost 5 bases to trimming and J lost 2 bases; unmatched junction nucleotides: 4. Germline V gives CDR1 PRHDT, CDR2 FYEKMQ (reference sequence). The CDR3 DNA follows: TGTGCCAGCAGCCAAACTAGCGGGAGGGTCACAGATACGCAGTATTTT. The encoded protein is CASSQTSGRVTDTQYF.

This clone occurred a few times. V is TRBV28 and J is TRBJ1-2; D gene uncertain. V was pared by 5 bases and J by 7 bases, with 11 bases between. CDR1 and CDR2 from the germline V gene are MDHEN and SYDVKM. CDR3 length equals 12 residues. CDR3 region: CASSVDVTGYTF. The DNA of the CDR3 is TGTGCCAGCAGTGTGGACGTCACTGGCTACACCTTC.

This clone was detected many times. The genes are TRBV5-1 and TRBJ2-1; weak D call: TRBD1 (6 bases). Trimming shortened V by 4 bases and J by 9 bases, and 11 bases separated the two germline ends. The germline V gene has CDR1 SGHRS and CDR2 YFSETQ. The CDR3 sequence is 12 residues long. CDR3 nucleotide sequence: TGCGCCAGCAGCCCTACCAGGGGTGAGCAGTTCTTC. As protein: CASSPTRGEQFF.

The chain has TRBV4-1 and TRBJ2-5; 7 nucleotides match TRBD1. This CDR3 comprises 16 residues. CDR1 MGHRA and CDR2 YSYEKL come from the germline V gene. The J segment lost 6 bases and the V segment lost 0 bases, leaving 10 bases of the junction unmatched. The CDR3 loop is CASSQDTGRGQKTQYF. In DNA, the CDR3 is TGCGCCAGCAGCCAAGATACGGGAAGGGGGCAAAAGACCCAGTACTTC.

The chain couples TRBV18 to TRBJ1-1; 10 nucleotides match TRBD1. The CDR3 spans 15 residues. Germline V gives CDR1 KGHSH, CDR2 LQKENI. After removal of 5 bases from V and 3 bases from J, the junction contained 6 bases not matched to a gene. In DNA form, the CDR3 reads TGTGCCAGCTCATCGCCGGGACAGGGGTACACTGAAGCTTTCTTT. This translates into CASSSPGQGYTEAFF.

The rearrangement links TRBV7-3 to TRBJ2-2; no firm D call. The length of the CDR3 is 15 residues. V dropped 1 base and J dropped 10 bases, with 16 bases sitting between them. Per germline, CDR1 SGHTA and CDR2 FQGTGA. CDR3 bases: TGTGCCAGCAGCTTAAGTCGTACAGCCAGCCAGGAGCTGTTTTTT. It specifies CASSLSRTASQELFF.

V is TRBV6-1 and J is TRBJ2-7, with 10 bases that match TRBD2. This CDR3 spans 14 amino acids. The germline V gene encodes CDR1 MNHNS and CDR2 SASEGT. Trimming removed 4 bases from V and 2 bases from J; junction bases left unmatched: 2. CDR3 nucleotide sequence: TGTGCCAGCAGTGCTAGCGGGAGAACCTACGAGCAGTACTTC. This sequence encodes CASSASGRTYEQYF.

The chain employs TRBV6-5 and TRBJ2-7; a possible D gene is TRBD1 (5 bases). The CDR3 is 15 residues long. The V gene lost 8 bases and the J gene lost 3 bases, with 20 bases spanning the gap. Germline CDR1 and CDR2: MNHEY and SVGAGI. The CDR3 nucleotides read TGTGCCAGCCATCCCGGTGGGCAGGGCGACTACGAGCAGTACTTC. Its translation is CASHPGGQGDYEQYF.

The chain recombines TRBV5-1 with TRBJ1-3, with D possibly TRBD1 on 5 matching bases. This CDR3 has 14 residues. The germline V and J ends were trimmed by 3 bases and 2 bases, with 9 bases remaining between them. CDR1 is SGHRS, CDR2 YFSETQ, per germline. The CDR3 DNA reads as TGCGCCAGCAGCTGGGGGGGACCTGGAAACACCATATATTTT. The encoded protein is CASSWGGPGNTIYF.

The V and J genes are TRBV18 and TRBJ2-7; D is perhaps TRBD2 (6 bases). CDR1 KGHSH and CDR2 LQKENI come from the germline V gene. The CDR3 runs to 15 residues. Trimming removed 3 bases at V and 2 bases at J, with 14 bases between. CDR3 nucleotides: TGTGCCAGCTCACCCGGGACTCTAGGGCCCTACGAGCAGTACTTC. This translates into CASSPGTLGPYEQYF.